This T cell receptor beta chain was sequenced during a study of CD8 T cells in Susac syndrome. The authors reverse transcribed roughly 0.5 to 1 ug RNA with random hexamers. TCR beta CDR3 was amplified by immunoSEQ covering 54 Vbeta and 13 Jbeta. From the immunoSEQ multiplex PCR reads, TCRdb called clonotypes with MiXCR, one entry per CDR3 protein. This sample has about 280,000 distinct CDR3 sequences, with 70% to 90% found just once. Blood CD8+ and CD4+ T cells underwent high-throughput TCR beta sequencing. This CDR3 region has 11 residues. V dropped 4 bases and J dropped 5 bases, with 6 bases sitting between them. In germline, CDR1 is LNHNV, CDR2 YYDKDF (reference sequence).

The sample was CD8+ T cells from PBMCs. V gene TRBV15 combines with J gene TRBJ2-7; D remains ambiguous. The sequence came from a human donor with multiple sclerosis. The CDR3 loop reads CATSTPNEQYF. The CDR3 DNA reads TGTGCCACCAGCACCCCCAACGAGCAGTACTTC.